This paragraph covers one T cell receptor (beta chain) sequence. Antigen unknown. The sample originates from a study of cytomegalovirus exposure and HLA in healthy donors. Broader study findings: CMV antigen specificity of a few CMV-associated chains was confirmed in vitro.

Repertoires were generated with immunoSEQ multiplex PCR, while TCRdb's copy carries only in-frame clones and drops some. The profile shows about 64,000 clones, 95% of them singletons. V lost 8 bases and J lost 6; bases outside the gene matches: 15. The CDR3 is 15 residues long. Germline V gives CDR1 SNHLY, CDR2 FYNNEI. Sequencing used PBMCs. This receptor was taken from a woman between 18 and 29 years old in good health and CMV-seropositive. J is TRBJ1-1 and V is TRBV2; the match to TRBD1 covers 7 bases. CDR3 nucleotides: TGTGCCAGCGGCGGGGAGCAGGGGGAGTCAGCTGAAGCTTTCTTT. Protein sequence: CASGGEQGESAEAFF.